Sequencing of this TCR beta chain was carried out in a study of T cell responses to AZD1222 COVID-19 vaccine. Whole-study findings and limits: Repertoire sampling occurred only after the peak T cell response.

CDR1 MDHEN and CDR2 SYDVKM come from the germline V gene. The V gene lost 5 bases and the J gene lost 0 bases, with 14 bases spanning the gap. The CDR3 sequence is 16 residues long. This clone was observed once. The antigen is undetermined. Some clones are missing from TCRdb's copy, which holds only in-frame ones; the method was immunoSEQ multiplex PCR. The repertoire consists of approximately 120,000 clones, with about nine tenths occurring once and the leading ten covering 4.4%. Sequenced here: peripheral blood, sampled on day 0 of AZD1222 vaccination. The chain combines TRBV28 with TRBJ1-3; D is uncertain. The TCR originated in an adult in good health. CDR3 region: CASSSRLSSSGNTIYF. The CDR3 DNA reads TGTGCCAGCAGTAGTAGACTTTCGAGCTCTGGAAACACCATATATTTT.